This T cell receptor beta chain is from a study of cytomegalovirus exposure and HLA in healthy donors. The PCR had 60 Vbeta and 13 Jbeta primers. Assay used: immunoSEQ multiplex PCR; TCRdb lists only in-frame clones, some missing. Of 150,000 or so clones listed, roughly 80% were seen once; the top ten hold around 0.8%. Trimming left V 1 base short and J 3 bases short, with 6 bases between. This CDR3 is built from 13 residues. Germline V gives CDR1 GTSNPN, CDR2 SVGIG (reference sequence). The specimen was PBMCs. V and J are TRBV30 and TRBJ1-4; D is undetermined. The clonotype was recovered from a woman aged 18 to 35 in good health and CMV-seronegative. In nucleotides, the CDR3 is TGTGCCTGGAGTGGAGAACCTAATGAAAAACTGTTTTTT. Its translation: CAWSGEPNEKLFF.